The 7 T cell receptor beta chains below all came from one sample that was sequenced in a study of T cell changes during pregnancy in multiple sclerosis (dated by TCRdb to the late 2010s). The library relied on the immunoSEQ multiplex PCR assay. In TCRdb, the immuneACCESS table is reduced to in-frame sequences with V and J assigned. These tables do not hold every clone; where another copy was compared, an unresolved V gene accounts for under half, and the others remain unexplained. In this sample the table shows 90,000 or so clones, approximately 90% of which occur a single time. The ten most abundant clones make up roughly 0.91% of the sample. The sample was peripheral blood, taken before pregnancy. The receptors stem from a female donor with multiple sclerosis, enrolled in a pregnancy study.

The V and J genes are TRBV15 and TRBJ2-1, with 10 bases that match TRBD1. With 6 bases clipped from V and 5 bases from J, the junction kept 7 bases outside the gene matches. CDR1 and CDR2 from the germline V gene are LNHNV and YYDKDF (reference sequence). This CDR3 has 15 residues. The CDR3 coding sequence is TGTGCCACCAGGGAGGGGGGGACAGGGGACAATGAGCAGTTCTTC. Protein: CATREGGTGDNEQFF.

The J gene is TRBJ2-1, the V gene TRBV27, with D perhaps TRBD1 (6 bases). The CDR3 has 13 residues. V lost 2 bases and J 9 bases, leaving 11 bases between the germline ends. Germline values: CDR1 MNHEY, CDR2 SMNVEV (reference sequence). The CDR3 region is CASSLQGSGEQFF. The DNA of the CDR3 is TGTGCCAGCAGTTTACAGGGGTCGGGTGAGCAGTTCTTC.

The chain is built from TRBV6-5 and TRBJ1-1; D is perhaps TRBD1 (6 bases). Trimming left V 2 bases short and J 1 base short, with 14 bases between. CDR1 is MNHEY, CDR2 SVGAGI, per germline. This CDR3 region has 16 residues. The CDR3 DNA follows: TGTGCCAGCAGTTACGGAGGGGAGGGGGAGAACACTGAAGCTTTCTTT. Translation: CASSYGGEGENTEAFF.

CDR3 sequence: CASSFLTGNHNQPQHF. CDR3 coding DNA: TGTGCCAGCAGTTTTCTGACAGGGAACCACAATCAGCCCCAGCATTTT. V usage is TRBV27 and J usage is TRBJ1-5; 7 bases are a match to TRBD1. Germline V lookup: CDR1 MNHEY, CDR2 SMNVEV (reference sequence). The V segment lost 3 bases and the J segment 3 bases; nucleotides outside the gene matches: 8. CDR3 size: 16 residues.

The CDR3 DNA follows: TGTGCCAGCAGTGAATGGAGGGCTGAGACCCAGTACTTC. Protein product: CASSEWRAETQYF. This chain joins TRBV6-1 and TRBJ2-5; D might be TRBD2 (6 bases). The CDR3 covers 13 residues. Trimming left V 2 bases short and J 5 bases short, with 9 bases between. CDR1 is MNHNS, CDR2 SASEGT, per germline.

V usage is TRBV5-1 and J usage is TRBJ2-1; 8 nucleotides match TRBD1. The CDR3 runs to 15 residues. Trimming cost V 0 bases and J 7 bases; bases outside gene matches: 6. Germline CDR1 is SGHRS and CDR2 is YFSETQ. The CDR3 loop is CASSLAHRGWNEQFF. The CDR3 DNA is TGCGCCAGCAGCTTGGCACACAGGGGGTGGAATGAGCAGTTCTTC.

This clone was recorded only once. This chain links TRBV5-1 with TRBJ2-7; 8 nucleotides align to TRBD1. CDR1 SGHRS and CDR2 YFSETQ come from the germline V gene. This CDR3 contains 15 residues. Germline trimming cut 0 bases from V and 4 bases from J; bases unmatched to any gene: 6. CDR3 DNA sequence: TGCGCCAGCAGCTTGGGCTGGCAGGGGGCTTACGAGCAGTACTTC. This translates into CASSLGWQGAYEQYF. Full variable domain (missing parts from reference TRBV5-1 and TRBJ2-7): KAGVTQTPRYLIKTRGQQVTLSCSPISGHRSVSWYQQTPGQGLQFLFEYFSETQRNKGNFPGRFSGRQFSNSRSEMNVSTLELGDSALYLCASSLGWQGAYEQYFGPGTRLTVT.